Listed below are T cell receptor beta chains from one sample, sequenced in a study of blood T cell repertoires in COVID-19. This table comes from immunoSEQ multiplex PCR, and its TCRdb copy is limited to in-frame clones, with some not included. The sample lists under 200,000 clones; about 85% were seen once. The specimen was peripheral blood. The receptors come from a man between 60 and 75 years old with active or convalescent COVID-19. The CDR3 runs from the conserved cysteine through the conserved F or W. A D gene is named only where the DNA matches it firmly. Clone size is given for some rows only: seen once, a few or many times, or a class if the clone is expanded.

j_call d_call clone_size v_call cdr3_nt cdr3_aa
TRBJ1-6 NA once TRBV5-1 TGCGCCCCGCTTTGGGGAGGGCAAAGGCCTAATTCACCCCTCCACTTT CAPLWGGQRPNSPLHF
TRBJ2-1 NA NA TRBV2 TGTGCCAGCACCCGAGCGGGGACACTTCAGGATGAGCAGTTCTTC CASTRAGTLQDEQFF
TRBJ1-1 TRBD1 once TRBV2 TGTGCCAGCAGTGAAGCGAGGACAGGGTTGCGCACTGAAGCTTTCTTT CASSEARTGLRTEAFF
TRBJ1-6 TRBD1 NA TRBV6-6 TGTGCCAGCAGACAGACAGGGGGCCAAAGGCGTTCACCCCTCCACTTT CASRQTGGQRRSPLHF
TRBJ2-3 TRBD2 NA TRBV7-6 TGTGCCAGCAGCCCCTCCCGCGGTGGGGGGGGCACAGATACGCAGTATTTT CASSPSRGGGGTDTQYF
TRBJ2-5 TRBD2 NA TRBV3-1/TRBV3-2 TGTGCCAGCAGCCAAGAGGGGCGGGGGGTAGTGGAGACCCAGTACTTC CASSQEGRGVVETQYF
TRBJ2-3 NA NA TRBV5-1 TGCGCCAGCAGCCCAGCGGTAGGAGGAATAGATACGCAGTATTTT CASSPAVGGIDTQYF
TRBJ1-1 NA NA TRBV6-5 TGTGCCAGCAGTCCGGCGGGGCGGCCAAACACTGAAGCTTTCTTT CASSPAGRPNTEAFF
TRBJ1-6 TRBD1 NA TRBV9 TGTGCCAGCAGCGTGGGGGGACAGGGGGTTTGGTCACCCCTCCACTTT CASSVGGQGVWSPLHF
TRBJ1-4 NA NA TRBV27 TGTGCCTGCCAAGGGGGGGCGCGGGATGAAAAACTGTTTTTT CACQGGARDEKLFF
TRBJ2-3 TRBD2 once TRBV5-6 TGTGCCAGCAGCTTTTCAAGCGGGGCAGATACGCAGTATTTT CASSFSSGADTQYF
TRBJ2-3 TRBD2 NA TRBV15 TGTGCCACCAGCAGGGTTTTTAGCGGGGGAACAGATACGCAGTATTTT CATSRVFSGGTDTQYF
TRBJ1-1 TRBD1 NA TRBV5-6 TGTGCCAGCAGCCCAGACAGGGGACGCGCTTTCTTT CASSPDRGRAFF
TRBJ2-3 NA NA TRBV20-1 TGCAGTGCTACACAACAGCCTACGCAGTATTTT CSATQQPTQYF
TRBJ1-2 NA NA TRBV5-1 TGCGCCAGCAGCATTGGGAATCAGGGCGGCTATGGCTACACCTTC CASSIGNQGGYGYTF
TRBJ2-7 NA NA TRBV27 TGTGCCAGCAGTTTTAGCGGCCCGAAGCAGTACTTC CASSFSGPKQYF
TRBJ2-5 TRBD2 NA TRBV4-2 TGTGCCAGCAGCCAAGAGCGGGGGGGCCAAGAGACCCAGTACTTC CASSQERGGQETQYF
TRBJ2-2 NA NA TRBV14 TGTGCCAGCAGCCCAGGGACAAACACCGGGGAGCTGTTTTTT CASSPGTNTGELFF
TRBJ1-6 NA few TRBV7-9 TGTGCCAGCAGCTTAGCGCGGGGGCAGGACCCCTCCTATAATTCACCCCTCCACTTT CASSLARGQDPSYNSPLHF
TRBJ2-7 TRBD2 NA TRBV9 TGTGCCAGCAGCCCGCAGTCGAGCGGGGGCTCCTACGAGCAGTACTTC CASSPQSSGGSYEQYF